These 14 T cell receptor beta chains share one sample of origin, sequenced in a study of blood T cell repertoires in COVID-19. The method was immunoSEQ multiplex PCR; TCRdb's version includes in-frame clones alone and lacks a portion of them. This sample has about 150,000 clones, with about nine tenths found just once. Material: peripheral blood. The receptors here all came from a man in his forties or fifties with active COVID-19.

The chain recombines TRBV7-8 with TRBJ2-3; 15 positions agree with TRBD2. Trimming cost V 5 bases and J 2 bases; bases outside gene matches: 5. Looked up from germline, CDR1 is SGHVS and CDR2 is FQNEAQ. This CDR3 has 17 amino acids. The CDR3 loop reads CASSRTSGGANTDTQYF. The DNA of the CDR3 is TGTGCCAGCAGCAGGACTAGCGGGGGGGCAAACACAGATACGCAGTATTTT. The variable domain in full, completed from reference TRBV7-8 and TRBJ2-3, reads GAGVSQSPRYKVAKRGQDVALRCDPISGHVSLFWYQQALGQGPEFLTYFQNEAQLDKSGLPSDRFFAERPEGSVSTLKIQRTQQEDSAVYLCASSRTSGGANTDTQYFGPGTRLTVL.

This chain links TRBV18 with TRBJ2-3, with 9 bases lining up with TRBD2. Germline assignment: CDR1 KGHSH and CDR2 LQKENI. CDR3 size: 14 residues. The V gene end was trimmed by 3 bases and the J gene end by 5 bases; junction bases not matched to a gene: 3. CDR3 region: CASSPPTSGDTQYF. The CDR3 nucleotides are TGTGCCAGCTCACCCCCGACTAGCGGAGATACGCAGTATTTT.

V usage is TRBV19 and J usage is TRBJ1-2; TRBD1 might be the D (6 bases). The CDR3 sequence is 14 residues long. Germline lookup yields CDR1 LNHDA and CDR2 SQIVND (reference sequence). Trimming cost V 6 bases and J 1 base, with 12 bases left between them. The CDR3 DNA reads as TGTGCCAGTAGCCTTTCCAGGGGTAACTATGGCTACACCTTC. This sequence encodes CASSLSRGNYGYTF.

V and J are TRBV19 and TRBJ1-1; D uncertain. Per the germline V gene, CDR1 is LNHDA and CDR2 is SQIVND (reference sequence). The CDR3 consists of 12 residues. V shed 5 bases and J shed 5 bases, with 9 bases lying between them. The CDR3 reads CASSERWTEAFF. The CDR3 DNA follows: TGTGCCAGTAGTGAACGGTGGACTGAAGCTTTCTTT.

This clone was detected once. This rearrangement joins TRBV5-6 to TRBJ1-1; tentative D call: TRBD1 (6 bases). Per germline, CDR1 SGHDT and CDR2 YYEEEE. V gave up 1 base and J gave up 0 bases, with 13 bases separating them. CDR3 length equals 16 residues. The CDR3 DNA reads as TGTGCCAGCAGCTTGTGGGGGCGTCCCATGAACACTGAAGCTTTCTTT. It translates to CASSLWGRPMNTEAFF.

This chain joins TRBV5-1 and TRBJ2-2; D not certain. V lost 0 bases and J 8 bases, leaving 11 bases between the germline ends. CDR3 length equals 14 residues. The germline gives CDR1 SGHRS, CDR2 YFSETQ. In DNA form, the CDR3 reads TGCGCCAGCAGCTTGGGCGCGCGTAATGGGGAGCTGTTTTTT. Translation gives CASSLGARNGELFF.

CDR3 DNA: TGTGCCAGTAGTTTCCAAATGCGGACAGGGGTTGTCAACACCGGGGAGCTGTTTTTT. It yields the protein CASSFQMRTGVVNTGELFF. The J gene is TRBJ2-2, the V gene TRBV19, with 9 bases aligning to TRBD1. Germline V gives CDR1 LNHDA, CDR2 SQIVND (reference sequence). This CDR3 has 19 amino acids. Trimming cost V 5 bases and J 2 bases; bases outside gene matches: 15.

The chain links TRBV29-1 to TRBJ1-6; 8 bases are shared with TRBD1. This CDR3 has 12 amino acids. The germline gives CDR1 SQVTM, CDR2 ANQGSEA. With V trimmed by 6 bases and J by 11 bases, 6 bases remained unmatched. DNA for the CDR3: TGCAGCGTAAGGGACAGGATCCCACCCCTCCACTTT. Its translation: CSVRDRIPPLHF.

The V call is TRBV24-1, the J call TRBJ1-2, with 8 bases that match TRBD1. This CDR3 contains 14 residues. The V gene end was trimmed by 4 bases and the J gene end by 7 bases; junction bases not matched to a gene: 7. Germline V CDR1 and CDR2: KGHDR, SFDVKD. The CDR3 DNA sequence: TGTGCCACCAGTGACACCAGGGGGCGCGGTGGCTACACCTTC. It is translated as CATSDTRGRGGYTF.

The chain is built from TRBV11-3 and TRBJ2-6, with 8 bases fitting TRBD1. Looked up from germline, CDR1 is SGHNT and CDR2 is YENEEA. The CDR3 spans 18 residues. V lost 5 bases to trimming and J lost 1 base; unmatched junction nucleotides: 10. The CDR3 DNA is TGTGCCAGCAGCCCCGGGACAGGCGCCTGGTCTGGGGCCAACGTCCTGACTTTC. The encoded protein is CASSPGTGAWSGANVLTF.

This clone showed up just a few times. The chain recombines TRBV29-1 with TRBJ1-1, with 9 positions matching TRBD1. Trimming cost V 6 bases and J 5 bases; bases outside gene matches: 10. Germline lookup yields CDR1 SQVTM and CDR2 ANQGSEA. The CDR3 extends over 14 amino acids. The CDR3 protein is CSVDLQGARTEAFF. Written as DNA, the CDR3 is TGCAGCGTAGACCTACAGGGGGCTAGGACTGAAGCTTTCTTT.

The CDR3 spells CASSSMSREYVEKLFF. CDR3 DNA sequence: TGTGCCAGCAGTTCCATGTCCCGGGAGTATGTTGAAAAACTGTTTTTT. This chain connects TRBV28 to TRBJ1-4; no definite D call. The CDR3 length is 16 residues. Looked up from germline, CDR1 is MDHEN and CDR2 is SYDVKM. V lost 4 bases to trimming and J lost 7 bases, with 19 bases between them.

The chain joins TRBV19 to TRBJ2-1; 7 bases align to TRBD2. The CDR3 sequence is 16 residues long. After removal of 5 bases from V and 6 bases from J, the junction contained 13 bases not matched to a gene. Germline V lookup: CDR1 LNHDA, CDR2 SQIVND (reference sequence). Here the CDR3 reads CASSFAGTIARNEQFF. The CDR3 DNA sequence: TGTGCCAGTAGTTTCGCCGGGACTATCGCCCGCAATGAGCAGTTCTTC.

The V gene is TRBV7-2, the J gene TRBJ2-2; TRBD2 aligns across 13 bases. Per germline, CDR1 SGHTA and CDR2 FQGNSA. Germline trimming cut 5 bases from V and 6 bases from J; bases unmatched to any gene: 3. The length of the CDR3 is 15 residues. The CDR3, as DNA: TGTGCCAGCAGCGGGACTAGCGGGGTCTCCGGGGAGCTGTTTTTT. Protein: CASSGTSGVSGELFF.